This T cell receptor beta chain emerged from a study of neurological immune-mediated disorders. Via MiXCR, TCRdb re-called the 5' RACE reads, giving one row per CDR3 protein. The profile shows approximately 70,000 distinct CDR3 sequences, around 3.9% of them singletons. This clonotype has at least ten counts. V shed 0 bases and J 4 bases; nucleotides not matched to a gene: 8. CDR3 length equals 17 residues. Per germline, CDR1 SGHRS and CDR2 YFSETQ. This chain links TRBV5-1 with TRBJ2-5; 11 positions agree with TRBD1. This clonotype was sampled from a man aged 25-45 years with multiple sclerosis. What was sequenced was PBMCs. The CDR3 is CASSLAARTGGLETQYF. Written as DNA, the CDR3 is TGCGCCAGCAGCTTGGCCGCACGGACAGGGGGCCTAGAGACCCAGTACTTC.